The T cell receptor (beta chain) under discussion was sequenced for a study of T cell repertoires in cytomegalovirus infection. Study-level information: The authors used CMV epitopes that were HLA-C-restricted (recently identified) and HLA-B-restricted (well studied). In public TCR beta signatures, there were indications of both CMV infection and matching HLA type.

One entry per CDR3 protein, called by TCRdb with MiXCR from the reads. This table holds about 310,000 distinct CDR3 sequences, 25% found once. Findings and caveats of the study: Dominant in the ex vivo response were TCR beta clonotypes restricted by HLA-C and specific for CMV. People with CMV and the relevant HLA were identified by cumulative public TCR beta family frequency.

This clonotype has a handful of counts. No antigen is known for it. The CDR3 spans 20 residues. The germline V gene has CDR1 LNHDA and CDR2 SQIVND (reference sequence). V lost 5 bases and J lost 0; bases outside the gene matches: 15. This clonotype originated in a human donor in good health (CMV status not recorded). Some clones in this sample may be carry-over from other donors' samples. The J gene is TRBJ2-1, the V gene TRBV19, with 11 bases aligning to TRBD2. The sequencing here drew on cultured PBMCs, taken from culture after CMV antigen stimulation. DNA for the CDR3: TGTGCCAGTAGTCTCCGTTTTGGGACTAGCGGTTTGAGCTCCTACAATGAGCAGTTCTTC. Translated, it gives CASSLRFGTSGLSSYNEQFF.